The 21 T cell receptor beta chains presented below share a single source sample, sequenced in a study of cytomegalovirus exposure and HLA in healthy donors. PCR employed 60 Vbeta and 13 Jbeta primers. The data were produced by immunoSEQ multiplex PCR, yet TCRdb's version contains in-frame clones alone and is incomplete. The sample carries about 160,000 clones, 60% to 80% recorded once. Material: PBMCs. The receptor source for this set is a man between 18 and 29 years old in good health and CMV-seropositive.

This chain links TRBV9 with TRBJ2-5, with 7 bases matching TRBD1. Germline V gene data show CDR1 as SGDLS and CDR2 as YYNGEE. CDR3 size: 14 residues. Germline trimming cut 4 bases from V and 1 base from J; bases unmatched to any gene: 4. This CDR3 is CASSTRQGQETQYF. CDR3 sequence (DNA): TGTGCCAGCAGCACCCGACAGGGCCAAGAGACCCAGTACTTC.

The J gene is TRBJ2-5, the V gene TRBV27; TRBD2 matches at 8 bases. CDR3 length: 14 amino acids. The J segment lost 5 bases and the V segment lost 5 bases, leaving 7 bases of the junction unmatched. Germline CDR1 is MNHEY and CDR2 is SMNVEV (reference sequence). DNA for the CDR3: TGTGCCAGCAGTAGCCGGGGGGGCCAGGAGACCCAGTACTTC. Residues: CASSSRGGQETQYF.

The chain has TRBV4-2 and TRBJ1-1; D is perhaps TRBD1 (5 bases). This CDR3 region has 15 residues. V lost 1 base, J lost 3 bases, and 12 bases lay in between. Germline CDR1 is LGHNA and CDR2 is YNFKEQ. The CDR3 here is CASSQGNRLDTEAFF. The CDR3 DNA follows: TGTGCCAGCAGCCAAGGGAACAGGTTAGACACTGAAGCTTTCTTT.

The V gene is TRBV15, the J gene TRBJ1-5, with unresolved D. Germline-derived CDR1 and CDR2 are LNHNV and YYDKDF (reference sequence). V shed 1 base and J shed 5 bases, with 12 bases lying between them. This CDR3 is 15 amino acids long. CDR3 residues: CATSRGGGPDQPQHF. The CDR3 nucleotides are TGTGCCACCAGCAGAGGAGGAGGGCCTGATCAGCCCCAGCATTTT.

DNA of the CDR3: TGTGCCAGTATTAACCGGGATAATGAAAAACTGTTTTTT. Amino acids: CASINRDNEKLFF. V and J are TRBV19 and TRBJ1-4; D is undetermined. This CDR3 is 13 amino acids long. Trimming removed 7 bases at V and 4 bases at J, with 10 bases between. CDR1 is LNHDA, CDR2 SQIVND, per germline (reference sequence).

The rearrangement links TRBV28 to TRBJ1-5, with TRBD1 identical over 9 bases. This CDR3 comprises 16 residues. Unmatched junction bases numbered 9, after V lost 3 bases and J lost 6 bases. Germline CDR1 reads MDHEN; CDR2 reads SYDVKM. The CDR3 loop reads CASSFGGTGSFQPQHF. The CDR3, as DNA: TGTGCCAGCAGTTTTGGAGGGACAGGGTCCTTTCAGCCCCAGCATTTT.

This clone occurred a few times. The chain links TRBV2 to TRBJ1-1; TRBD1 matches 7 bases. Germline V gene lookup returns CDR1 SNHLY and CDR2 FYNNEI. J lost 3 bases, V lost 3 bases, and 1 base had no gene match. The CDR3 totals 13 residues. CDR3 region: CASSDRGDTEAFF. The CDR3 region has the DNA TGTGCCAGCAGTGACAGGGGGGACACTGAAGCTTTCTTT.

The chain is built from TRBV5-1 and TRBJ1-2; 8 bases match TRBD1. Trimming took 4 bases from V and 8 from J; bases not matched to a gene: 7. The CDR3 runs 13 residues. CDR1 and CDR2 (germline): SGHRS, YFSETQ. CDR3 protein: CASSGGDRWGYTF. The CDR3 nucleotides read TGCGCCAGCAGCGGCGGGGACAGGTGGGGCTACACCTTC. The complete variable domain, with remaining parts taken from reference TRBV5-1 and TRBJ1-2, reads KAGVTQTPRYLIKTRGQQVTLSCSPISGHRSVSWYQQTPGQGLQFLFEYFSETQRNKGNFPGRFSGRQFSNSRSEMNVSTLELGDSALYLCASSGGDRWGYTFGSGTRLTVV.

This rearrangement joins TRBV10-3 to TRBJ2-1; D gene uncertain. The CDR3 length is 13 residues. V shed 5 bases and J shed 1 base, with 6 bases lying between them. CDR1 is ENHRY and CDR2 is SYGVKD in the germline V gene. Here the CDR3 DNA reads TGTGCCATCAGTTCCCAATCCTACAATGAGCAGTTCTTC. Amino acids: CAISSQSYNEQFF.

This chain connects TRBV2 to TRBJ2-7, with D possibly being TRBD2 (7 bases). This CDR3 contains 13 residues. V was pared by 2 bases and J by 6 bases, with 11 bases between. CDR1 and CDR2 from the germline V gene are SNHLY and FYNNEI. The CDR3 DNA follows: TGTGCCAGCAGTGAAAACAGGGAGGGCGAGCAGTACGTC. Encoded protein: CASSENREGEQYV.

The chain links TRBV5-6 to TRBJ2-5; D perhaps matches TRBD1 (6 bases). This CDR3 spans 14 amino acids. The V end was cut by 4 bases, the J end by 3 bases, with 13 bases between. The germline V gene has CDR1 SGHDT and CDR2 YYEEEE. The CDR3 DNA follows: TGTGCCAGCAGCCCCTATTGGACAGAAGAGACCCAGTACTTC. As protein: CASSPYWTEETQYF.

The DNA for the CDR3 is TGTGCCAGCAGCACCCCCCTGGGGCTAGCGGACACAGATACGCAGTATTTT. Protein product: CASSTPLGLADTDTQYF. The chain is built from TRBV28 and TRBJ2-3, with 7 bases identical to TRBD2. This CDR3 has 17 residues. Germline CDR1 MDHEN, CDR2 SYDVKM. After removal of 6 bases from V and 2 bases from J, the junction contained 14 bases not matched to a gene.

This chain uses TRBV10-2 with TRBJ1-2, with D tentatively TRBD1 (6 bases). Germline V gene sequence: CDR1 WSHSY, CDR2 SAAADI. The length of the CDR3 is 14 residues. V was clipped by 6 bases and J by 3 bases, with 14 bases between them. Here the CDR3 reads CASSEGGGDYGYTF. In DNA, the CDR3 is TGCGCCAGCAGCGAGGGGGGGGGAGACTATGGCTACACCTTC.

The V call is TRBV30, the J call TRBJ1-2; 10 bases are a match to TRBD1. Germline loops: CDR1 GTSNPN, CDR2 SVGIG (reference sequence). The CDR3 runs to 16 residues. V shed 7 bases, J shed 3 bases, and the junction held 14 bases outside the gene matches. CDR3 region: CASRGDRGRFDYGYTF. DNA for the CDR3: TGTGCCTCCCGCGGGGACAGGGGACGTTTCGACTATGGCTACACCTTC.

Only a few counts were recorded for this clone. This chain joins TRBV27 and TRBJ1-1; TRBD1 matches 9 bases. The CDR3 runs 14 residues. Germline CDR1 and CDR2: MNHEY and SMNVEV (reference sequence). V was clipped by 3 bases and J by 4 bases; unmatched bases: 3. For the CDR3, the DNA is TGTGCCAGCAGTTTGAGGACAGGGGTCACTGAAGCTTTCTTT. Protein product: CASSLRTGVTEAFF.

This chain links TRBV6-5 with TRBJ2-7; TRBD2 agrees at 8 bases. The CDR3 has 16 amino acids. Looked up from germline, CDR1 is MNHEY and CDR2 is SVGAGI. V was clipped by 0 bases and J by 3 bases; unmatched bases: 7. The CDR3 protein is CASSYSSRGGRYEQYV. The CDR3 DNA follows: TGTGCCAGCAGTTACTCGAGTCGGGGGGGCCGCTACGAGCAGTACGTC.

This clone showed up many times. Different DNA sequences within this sample yield the same CDR3. CDR3 residues: CASSFDTTEAFF. CDR3 bases: TGTGCCAGCAGCTTCGACACAACTGAAGCTTTCTTT. This sequence joins TRBV7-2 and TRBJ1-1; no reliable D call. The germline V gene encodes CDR1 SGHTA and CDR2 FQGNSA. The CDR3 consists of 12 residues. Trimming took 3 bases from V and 5 from J, leaving 7 bases between them.

This sequence joins TRBV6-6 and TRBJ1-5; TRBD1 matches at 12 bases. CDR1 and CDR2 (germline): MNHNY, SVGAGI (reference sequence). Trimming at V came to 6 bases and at J to 9 bases, leaving 9 bases not matched to a gene. The CDR3 has 15 amino acids. Written as DNA, the CDR3 is TGTGCCAGCAGCCCCGGGACAGGGGGCAAGGCGCCCCAGCATTTT. Residues: CASSPGTGGKAPQHF.

The CDR3 coding sequence is TGCGCCAGCAGTGAACAGGCGAACACTGAAGCTTTCTTT. It is translated as CASSEQANTEAFF. This chain uses TRBV10-2 with TRBJ1-1, with a weak D call TRBD1 (5 bases). Trimming stripped 3 bases from V and 1 base from J, with 6 bases between. CDR1 is WSHSY and CDR2 is SAAADI in the germline V gene. This CDR3 spans 13 amino acids.

This clone has at least ten counts. The gene calls are TRBV6-1 and TRBJ1-1, with D perhaps TRBD1 (5 bases). The germline V gene encodes CDR1 MNHNS and CDR2 SASEGT. With 4 bases removed from V and 5 bases from J, the gap between germline ends came to 20 bases. This CDR3 comprises 16 residues. The CDR3 reads CASSGSPGQGGTEAFF. The CDR3 nucleotides are TGTGCCAGCAGTGGGTCCCCGGGGCAGGGAGGGACTGAAGCTTTCTTT.

This clone was seen only a few times. V and J are TRBV7-6 and TRBJ2-2, with D possibly matching TRBD1 (6 bases). This CDR3 contains 16 residues. The V gene's germline CDR1 is SGHVS and CDR2 FNYEAQ. With 2 bases removed from V and 4 bases from J, the gap between germline ends came to 14 bases. Here the CDR3 reads CASSLNRGQSTGELFF. In nucleotides, the CDR3 is TGTGCCAGCAGCTTAAATAGGGGACAAAGCACCGGGGAGCTGTTTTTT.